This passage covers 7 T cell receptor beta chains from one sample sequenced in a study of cytomegalovirus exposure and HLA in healthy donors. The primer mix had 60 Vbeta and 13 Jbeta primers. Clones were sequenced by immunoSEQ multiplex PCR, and TCRdb holds only the in-frame ones, with some missing. Counted here are roughly 190,000 clones, 65% to 85% occurring once; the ten biggest clones make up 1.5% to 2%. Source material: PBMCs. The receptor source for this set is a man aged 18 to 30 in good health and CMV-seronegative.

This clone was found a few times. The genes are TRBV4-2 and TRBJ1-3; tentatively, D is TRBD1 (5 bases). Trimming left V 7 bases short and J 0 bases short, with 13 bases between. In germline, CDR1 is LGHNA, CDR2 YNFKEQ. The CDR3 totals 15 residues. The CDR3 loop is CASMGQDRSGNTIYF. CDR3 DNA: TGTGCCAGCATGGGGCAGGATCGCTCTGGAAACACCATATATTTT.

This clone was recorded once. The chain has TRBV7-9 and TRBJ2-1; TRBD1 matches at 9 bases. The CDR3 has 12 amino acids. Germline V lookup: CDR1 SEHNR, CDR2 FQNEAQ (reference sequence). V lost 5 bases to trimming and J lost 9 bases; unmatched junction nucleotides: 2. CDR3 sequence (DNA): TGTGCCAGCAGCGAGACAGGGGGTGAGCAGTTCTTC. It translates to CASSETGGEQFF.

The chain employs TRBV18 and TRBJ1-1; D not certain. The CDR3 sequence is 15 residues long. The germline V gene encodes CDR1 KGHSH and CDR2 LQKENI. V gave up 1 base and J gave up 0 bases, with 9 bases separating them. CDR3 protein: CASSPRQEVNTEAFF. Here the CDR3 DNA reads TGTGCCAGCTCACCACGGCAGGAGGTGAACACTGAAGCTTTCTTT.

The J gene is TRBJ1-2, the V gene TRBV7-3; tentatively, D is TRBD1 (6 bases). This CDR3 spans 15 amino acids. Germline V CDR1 and CDR2: SGHTA, FQGTGA. V was cut by 5 bases and J by 0 bases, with 13 bases left in between. CDR3 amino acids: CASSMGHPTNYGYTF. CDR3 nucleotide sequence: TGTGCCAGCAGCATGGGACACCCTACTAACTATGGCTACACCTTC.

CDR3 sequence: CASSLLRGNTQYF. The CDR3 region has the DNA TGTGCCAGCAGCTTACTCCGCGGGAACACCCAGTACTTC. The genes are TRBV7-8 and TRBJ2-5; weak D call: TRBD2 (6 bases). The V and J ends lost 2 bases and 8 bases respectively, with 12 bases between them. The length of the CDR3 is 13 residues. Germline CDR1 is SGHVS and CDR2 is FQNEAQ.

The chain couples TRBV28 to TRBJ2-7; 11 positions agree with TRBD1. The V and J ends lost 4 bases and 4 bases, in that order; junction bases with no gene match: 9. The V gene's germline CDR1 is MDHEN and CDR2 SYDVKM. The CDR3 extends over 16 amino acids. CDR3 protein: CASSYFPGQGEYEQYF. In nucleotides, the CDR3 is TGTGCCAGCAGTTATTTTCCGGGACAGGGGGAGTACGAGCAGTACTTC.

This chain joins TRBV28 and TRBJ2-7; 8 bases agree with TRBD1. V shed 5 bases and J 9 bases; nucleotides not matched to a gene: 15. CDR3 size: 15 residues. The germline V gene has CDR1 MDHEN and CDR2 SYDVKM. The CDR3 bases are TGTGCCAGCAGTCCTCCGACAGGGGTCGTCGTGGGGCAGTACTTC. Encoded protein: CASSPPTGVVVGQYF. Using reference TRBV28 and TRBJ2-7 for the parts outside the CDR3, the full variable domain is DVKVTQSSRYLVKRTGEKVFLECVQDMDHENMFWYRQDPGLGLRLIYFSYDVKMKEKGDIPEGYSVSREKKERFSLILESASTNQTSMYLCASSPPTGVVVGQYFGPGTRLTVT.